The 27 T cell receptor beta chains below all came from one sample that was sequenced in a study of blood T cell repertoires in COVID-19. Sequencing was performed with immunoSEQ multiplex PCR; in TCRdb, only in-frame clones are kept and a portion is missing. The profile shows about 350,000 clones, 88% of them singletons. Sequenced sample: PBMCs or T cells enriched from blood (not recorded which). The source is a woman in her twenties or thirties who had been exposed to COVID-19.

This clone was picked up a small number of times. The chain employs TRBV18 and TRBJ2-6; TRBD1 is a possible D gene (6 bases). This CDR3 region has 15 residues. V was shortened by 7 bases and J by 0 bases, with 10 bases between the two germline ends. Germline assignment: CDR1 KGHSH and CDR2 LQKENI. In DNA, the CDR3 is TGTGCCAGCTGCGGACAGACCTCTGGGGCCAACGTCCTGACTTTC. Translated: CASCGQTSGANVLTF.

This clone came up once. The chain recombines TRBV14 with TRBJ2-7; TRBD2 agrees at 9 bases. Per the germline V gene, CDR1 is SGHDN and CDR2 is FVKESK. The CDR3 runs 15 residues. V lost 1 base to trimming and J lost 7 bases; unmatched junction nucleotides: 8. Written as DNA, the CDR3 is TGTGCCAGCAGCCAAGTTAGCGGGAGACTATGGGAGCAGTACTTC. This gives the protein CASSQVSGRLWEQYF.

V and J are TRBV20-1 and TRBJ2-7; D perhaps matches TRBD1 (6 bases). Germline CDR1 is DFQATT and CDR2 is SNEGSKA (reference sequence). This CDR3 contains 14 residues. V gave up 3 bases and J gave up 0 bases, with 12 bases separating them. The CDR3: CSASVQGRSYEQYF. The CDR3 bases are TGCAGTGCTAGTGTCCAGGGGCGCTCCTACGAGCAGTACTTC.

In the case of this clone: This same CDR3 is encoded by further DNA sequences in the sample. The chain combines TRBV18 with TRBJ2-2; TRBD1 matches at 7 bases. The germline CDR1 and CDR2 sequences are KGHSH and LQKENI. The CDR3 is 15 residues long. The junction had 4 bases not matched to a gene; V was cut back by 3 bases and J by 3 bases. The CDR3 is CASSPRTGDTGELFF. Here the CDR3 DNA reads TGTGCCAGCTCACCCCGAACAGGGGACACCGGGGAGCTGTTTTTT.

The chain employs TRBV28 and TRBJ2-2; 8 bases map to TRBD2. The CDR3 is 16 amino acids. Unmatched junction bases numbered 17, after V lost 9 bases and J lost 8 bases. Germline values: CDR1 MDHEN, CDR2 SYDVKM. CDR3 amino acids: CASTPGLAGDQGELFF. The CDR3 bases are TGTGCCAGTACCCCCGGCCTAGCGGGCGACCAGGGGGAGCTGTTTTTT.

V gene TRBV19 combines with J gene TRBJ1-1; 11 bases map to TRBD1. The V segment lost 5 bases and the J segment 3 bases; nucleotides outside the gene matches: 8. CDR3 length: 16 residues. The germline gives CDR1 LNHDA, CDR2 SQIVND (reference sequence). The CDR3 nucleotides read TGTGCCAGTAGTTCGGACAGGGGGCGCTTTCACACTGAAGCTTTCTTT. This encodes CASSSDRGRFHTEAFF.

J is TRBJ1-2 and V is TRBV12-3 or TRBV12-4, with 7 bases fitting TRBD1. The ends lost 6 bases at V and 8 bases at J; junction bases unmatched: 9. The CDR3 runs 13 residues. The CDR3 loop reads CASSNLRGQGYTF. The CDR3 nucleotides read TGTGCCAGCAGCAATCTAAGGGGGCAGGGCTACACCTTC.

The V call is TRBV6-4, the J call TRBJ1-5; a possible D gene is TRBD1 (6 bases). V lost 4 bases and J lost 7, with 14 bases in between. The CDR3 loop spans 14 amino acids. Per germline, CDR1 MRHNA and CDR2 SNTAGT. The CDR3 spells CASSGAPGVQPQHF. Written as DNA, the CDR3 is TGTGCCAGCAGTGGGGCACCAGGGGTCCAGCCCCAGCATTTT.

The rearrangement links TRBV9 to TRBJ2-1; 7 bases are shared with TRBD2. This CDR3 is 14 amino acids long. Losses at the gene ends were 3 bases for V and 4 bases for J; bases not matched to a gene: 4. CDR1 and CDR2 from the germline V gene are SGDLS and YYNGEE. CDR3 residues: CASSAGTIYNEQFF. CDR3 coding DNA: TGTGCCAGCAGCGCTGGGACTATATACAATGAGCAGTTCTTC.

This clone was detected once. The chain recombines TRBV6-6 with TRBJ1-6, with unresolved D. CDR3 size: 13 residues. Germline CDR1 and CDR2: MNHNY and SVGAGI (reference sequence). V lost 0 bases and J lost 10, with 7 bases in between. The CDR3 region is CASSYSAGSPLHF. CDR3 sequence (DNA): TGTGCCAGCAGTTACTCGGCAGGCTCACCCCTCCACTTT.

The chain uses TRBV27 and TRBJ2-1; D ambiguous. CDR3 length: 13 amino acids. From germline, CDR1 is MNHEY and CDR2 SMNVEV (reference sequence). Trimming stripped 2 bases from V and 4 bases from J, with 6 bases between. The chain's CDR3 is CASSLQVYNEQFF. CDR3 DNA: TGTGCCAGCAGTTTACAGGTTTACAATGAGCAGTTCTTC.

The CDR3 here is CSVERGRYTEAFF. CDR3 nucleotides: TGCAGCGTTGAACGAGGGAGGTACACTGAAGCTTTCTTT. The chain joins TRBV29-1 to TRBJ1-1; D call uncertain. Looked up from germline, CDR1 is SQVTM and CDR2 is ANQGSEA. This CDR3 region has 13 residues. V was pared by 2 bases and J by 3 bases, with 10 bases between.

This clone has a single count. The genes are TRBV27 and TRBJ2-5; 8 bases match TRBD1. The CDR3 length is 15 residues. The V segment lost 3 bases and the J segment 5 bases; nucleotides outside the gene matches: 8. The germline V gene has CDR1 MNHEY and CDR2 SMNVEV (reference sequence). The CDR3 protein is CASSFDGQGPETQYF. The CDR3 DNA is TGTGCCAGCAGTTTTGACGGACAGGGTCCCGAGACCCAGTACTTC.

This clone was observed once. The chain uses TRBV19 and TRBJ2-7; weak D call: TRBD1 (5 bases). V lost 2 bases and J 6 bases, leaving 17 bases between the germline ends. Germline V gene sequence: CDR1 LNHDA, CDR2 SQIVND (reference sequence). The length of the CDR3 is 15 residues. CDR3 loop: CASSINRGRNGEQYF. CDR3 nucleotides: TGTGCCAGTAGTATAAATAGGGGCAGGAATGGCGAGCAGTACTTC.

The rearrangement links TRBV28 to TRBJ2-7; possible D gene TRBD1, 5 bases. CDR3 length: 12 residues. The germline V and J ends were trimmed by 10 bases and 2 bases, with 12 bases remaining between them. CDR1 is MDHEN, CDR2 SYDVKM, per germline. The chain's CDR3 is CAISQGPYEQYF. DNA of the CDR3: TGTGCCATTTCGCAGGGCCCCTACGAGCAGTACTTC.

CDR3 coding DNA: TGCGCCAGCAGCCAAAAGGACTTTACCTACGAGCAGTACTTC. This encodes CASSQKDFTYEQYF. The chain couples TRBV4-1 to TRBJ2-7; D is possibly TRBD2 (5 bases). V was clipped by 2 bases and J by 2 bases, with 10 bases between them. CDR1 is MGHRA and CDR2 is YSYEKL in the germline V gene. The CDR3 extends over 14 amino acids.

This clone has only one observation. V usage is TRBV12-3 or TRBV12-4 and J usage is TRBJ2-7; 9 bases line up with TRBD2. Trimming cost V 7 bases and J 7 bases; bases outside gene matches: 8. The CDR3 consists of 13 residues. CDR3 bases: TGTGCCAGCACCCTTAGGCGGGAGGGGGAGCAGTACTTC. Encoded protein: CASTLRREGEQYF.

About this clone itself: Other DNA sequences in the same sample also yield this CDR3. This chain links TRBV5-1 with TRBJ2-1, with 8 bases identical to TRBD2. Germline CDR1 is SGHRS and CDR2 is YFSETQ. The CDR3 has 14 residues. With 0 bases clipped from V and 7 bases from J, the junction kept 3 bases outside the gene matches. In DNA, the CDR3 is TGCGCCAGCAGCTTGGTCGCGGGGGGTAATGAGCAGTTCTTC. Its translation is CASSLVAGGNEQFF.

The genes are TRBV6-5 and TRBJ2-7; D is possibly TRBD2 (5 bases). The CDR3 has 13 amino acids. Trimming stripped 0 bases from V and 5 bases from J, with 8 bases between. Per germline, CDR1 MNHEY and CDR2 SVGAGI. CDR3 sequence: CASSYSEGDEQYF. In DNA form, the CDR3 reads TGTGCCAGCAGTTACTCCGAGGGTGACGAGCAGTACTTC.

The chain joins TRBV29-1 to TRBJ2-2, with 16 bases identical to TRBD2. J was trimmed by 4 bases and V by 4 bases; bases with no gene match: 12. CDR3 length: 19 residues. CDR1 and CDR2 (germline): SQVTM, ANQGSEA. The CDR3 DNA reads TGCAGCGTTGGAGGGACTAGCGGGGGGGTCGGTCAGGGCACCGGGGAGCTGTTTTTT. It codes for CSVGGTSGGVGQGTGELFF.

The gene calls are TRBV28 and TRBJ2-7; TRBD2 matches 7 bases. The junction had 10 bases not matched to a gene; V was cut back by 6 bases and J by 5 bases. The germline V gene encodes CDR1 MDHEN and CDR2 SYDVKM. This CDR3 contains 14 residues. CDR3 sequence (DNA): TGTGCCAGCAGCCCCCCGGGGGGTTACCACGAGCAGTACTTC. Protein: CASSPPGGYHEQYF.

The chain combines TRBV7-9 with TRBJ1-2; 9 bases map to TRBD1. The J segment lost 8 bases and the V segment lost 5 bases, leaving 12 bases of the junction unmatched. The CDR3 spans 15 residues. Germline CDR1 and CDR2: SEHNR and FQNEAQ (reference sequence). In DNA, the CDR3 is TGTGCCAGCAGCCATATACAGGGGGCTTTTTACGGCTACACCTTC. Protein product: CASSHIQGAFYGYTF.

The chain is built from TRBV13 and TRBJ2-7, with a possible D match to TRBD2 (5 bases). The V gene lost 5 bases and the J gene lost 2 bases, with 13 bases spanning the gap. Germline-derived CDR1 and CDR2 are PRHDT and FYEKMQ (reference sequence). CDR3 length: 14 residues. CDR3 sequence: CASSIAGITYEQYF. In nucleotides, the CDR3 is TGTGCCAGCAGCATAGCCGGGATCACCTACGAGCAGTACTTC.

The chain combines TRBV7-3 with TRBJ1-1; 9 bases are a match to TRBD1. CDR1 and CDR2 (germline): SGHTA, FQGTGA. This CDR3 comprises 14 residues. Trimming at V came to 5 bases and at J to 6 bases, leaving 7 bases not matched to a gene. CDR3 sequence reads: CASSPGTGTAEAFF. The CDR3, as DNA: TGTGCCAGCAGCCCCGGGACAGGGACCGCTGAAGCTTTCTTT.

The chain employs TRBV5-6 and TRBJ2-7, with 8 bases aligning to TRBD2. The CDR3 extends over 17 amino acids. The ends lost 1 base at V and 3 bases at J; junction bases unmatched: 12. Germline V gives CDR1 SGHDT, CDR2 YYEEEE. CDR3 sequence: CASSLLAGGLGDYEQYF. For the CDR3, the DNA is TGTGCCAGCAGCTTGCTGGCGGGGGGCCTCGGCGACTACGAGCAGTACTTC.

This chain joins TRBV25-1 and TRBJ2-6; 8 bases map to TRBD1. V gave up 3 bases and J gave up 1 base; unmatched junction bases: 8. Germline CDR1 reads MGHDK; CDR2 reads SYGVNS. This CDR3 has 18 amino acids. The CDR3 sequence: CASSDRNRGLSGANVLTF. Here the CDR3 DNA reads TGTGCCAGCAGTGACCGAAACAGGGGGTTATCTGGGGCCAACGTCCTGACTTTC.

V and J are TRBV28 and TRBJ2-1, with a tentative D call TRBD2 (5 bases). Between the trimmed V and J ends, which lost 5 bases and 6 bases, there was a span of 17 bases. CDR3 length equals 15 residues. Looked up from germline, CDR1 is MDHEN and CDR2 is SYDVKM. The CDR3 here is CASSPLAVGRNEQFF. The CDR3 DNA reads as TGTGCCAGCAGTCCGCTAGCAGTTGGGCGCAATGAGCAGTTCTTC.